This T cell receptor beta chain was found in a study of shared clonotypes between healthy human individuals. The junction had 8 bases not matched to a gene; V was cut back by 3 bases and J by 9 bases. The germline gives CDR1 MNHNS, CDR2 SASEGT. This CDR3 region has 14 residues. This table comes from immunoSEQ multiplex PCR, and its TCRdb copy is limited to in-frame clones, with some not included. The sample contains around 510,000 clones, roughly four fifths of which appear only once. The clonotype comes from a woman aged 40 to 55 in good health. Some clones in this sample may be carry-over from other donors' samples. This chain links TRBV6-1 with TRBJ1-5; 7 bases map to TRBD1. The sample comprised PBMCs. In DNA form, the CDR3 reads TGTGCCAGCAGTGACAGGGGGGGTGGGCGGCCCCAGCATTTT. It yields the protein CASSDRGGGRPQHF.